This TCR gamma chain appears in the sequencing data of a study of intestinal T cells in coeliac disease. Study as a whole: Controls in the TRG cohort averaged 54.8 years, coeliac patients roughly 16.

The TRG library came from roughly 180 ng of biopsy DNA amplified with LymphoTrack primers. TCRdb re-processed the multiplex PCR reads via CATT. The sample shows several hundred gamma-chain clones, about 44% of them seen only once. Whole-study findings and limits: TRG clustering correctly classified most of the roughly 54 biopsies (about 94%). Using TRD kmers, classification was 22 of 22 correct; leave-one-out accuracy reportedly around 91%.

On this clone: Its antigen is unknown.

Each case's genomic DNA was extracted from ten roughly 5-µm formalin-fixed paraffin-embedded scrolls. V lost 9 bases, J lost 9 bases, and 20 bases stayed unmatched. The CDR3 runs 14 residues. From germline, CDR1 is VENAVY and CDR2 YDSYNSRV. The receptor comes from a human donor with celiac disease. The rearrangement uses TRGV8 and TRGJ1 or TRGJ2. The sequencing input was a duodenal biopsy. In DNA, the CDR3 is TGTGCCACCCCCCGAGAGGTTGTTAACGGTAAGAAACTCTTT. As protein: CATPREVVNGKKLF.